Each of the 9 T cell receptor beta chains below was sequenced from the same sample in a study of long-term antiretroviral therapy in people with HIV. It was version v3.0 of the immunoSEQ assay that was run at survey level. Here immunoSEQ multiplex PCR was the method, and the copy in TCRdb shows in-frame clones only, minus some. The data hold about 25,000 clones, with around 86% observed a single time. The source was unsorted PBMCs, collected 1.9 years after starting antiretroviral therapy. These receptors were taken from a woman in her thirties with HIV.

The chain combines TRBV5-1 with TRBJ2-3, with TRBD1 identical over 11 bases. V lost 0 bases to trimming and J lost 1 base; unmatched junction nucleotides: 1. Germline V gene lookup returns CDR1 SGHRS and CDR2 YFSETQ. The CDR3 has 16 amino acids. The chain's CDR3 is CASSLGTGGGTDTQYF. The CDR3 DNA follows: TGCGCCAGCAGCTTGGGGACAGGGGGCGGCACAGATACGCAGTATTTT.

V gene TRBV10-3 combines with J gene TRBJ2-3; 8 bases map to TRBD2. V was pared by 5 bases and J by 0 bases, with 4 bases of the junction left unmatched. Germline CDR1 ENHRY, CDR2 SYGVKD. The CDR3 totals 15 residues. CDR3 amino acids: CAISSPGGSTDTQYF. Written as DNA, the CDR3 is TGTGCCATCAGTTCCCCGGGGGGGAGCACAGATACGCAGTATTTT.

The chain carries TRBV7-8 and TRBJ1-5; D uncertain. V gave up 5 bases and J gave up 0 bases, with 14 bases separating them. The CDR3 consists of 16 residues. CDR1 and CDR2 from the germline V gene are SGHVS and FQNEAQ. This CDR3 is CASSAFTVYSNQPQHF. For the CDR3, the DNA is TGTGCCAGCAGCGCCTTTACAGTATATAGCAATCAGCCCCAGCATTTT.

This rearrangement joins TRBV20-1 to TRBJ1-1; D call uncertain. Between the trimmed V and J ends, which lost 7 bases and 2 bases, there was a span of 8 bases. The CDR3 consists of 11 residues. CDR1 and CDR2 (germline): DFQATT, SNEGSKA (reference sequence). CDR3 sequence (DNA): TGCAGTGGCCGGTCCAACACTGAAGCTTTCTTT. Amino acid sequence: CSGRSNTEAFF.

This sequence joins TRBV10-3 and TRBJ2-5; D uncertain. Germline CDR1 is ENHRY and CDR2 is SYGVKD. CDR3 length: 15 residues. Trimming shortened V by 0 bases and J by 5 bases, and 13 bases separated the two germline ends. CDR3 coding DNA: TGTGCCATCAGTGAGTCTAAAGTAGCTAGGGAGACCCAGTACTTC. Translating it yields CAISESKVARETQYF.

The chain links TRBV5-4 to TRBJ2-3, with D uncertain. V lost 3 bases and J 5 bases, leaving 7 bases between the germline ends. Germline V gives CDR1 SGHNT, CDR2 YYREEE (reference sequence). The CDR3 has 12 amino acids. CDR3 amino acids: CASSSNRDTQYF. Written as DNA, the CDR3 is TGTGCCAGCAGCTCCAATCGAGATACGCAGTATTTT.

The V call is TRBV10-3, the J call TRBJ1-1, with no clear D. V dropped 2 bases and J dropped 1 base, with 11 bases sitting between them. CDR1 ENHRY and CDR2 SYGVKD come from the germline V gene. The CDR3 spans 15 residues. The CDR3 nucleotides are TGTGCCATCAGTGAGGATATAGGCAAGAACACTGAAGCTTTCTTT. Its protein product is CAISEDIGKNTEAFF.

The chain recombines TRBV18 with TRBJ2-2; D gene unclear. This CDR3 is 18 amino acids long. V was cut by 3 bases and J by 7 bases, with 24 bases left in between. Germline V CDR1 and CDR2: KGHSH, LQKENI. The CDR3 is CASSPEVVYQARDGELFF. The CDR3, as DNA: TGTGCCAGCTCACCCGAAGTTGTCTATCAAGCACGAGACGGGGAGCTGTTTTTT.

The V and J genes are TRBV15 and TRBJ2-3; 8 bases are a match to TRBD2. V lost 1 base and J lost 7; bases outside the gene matches: 10. There are 16 residues in the CDR3. Germline V gives CDR1 LNHNV, CDR2 YYDKDF (reference sequence). CDR3 loop: CATSRGSGGERNTQYF. Here the CDR3 DNA reads TGTGCCACCAGCAGAGGGTCGGGGGGGGAGAGAAATACGCAGTATTTT. Together with reference TRBV15 and TRBJ2-3, the CDR3 gives the full variable domain: DAMVIQNPRYQVTQFGKPVTLSCSQTLNHNVMYWYQQKSSQAPKLLFHYYDKDFNNEADTPDNFQSRRPNTSFCFLDIRSPGLGDTAMYLCATSRGSGGERNTQYFGPGTRLTVL.